These 29 T cell receptor beta chains came from one sample sequenced in a study of shared clonotypes between healthy human individuals. The table came from immunoSEQ multiplex PCR; TCRdb's copy has only in-frame clones and leaves some out. The sample comprises 1,500,000 or so clones, less than 99% of which are singletons, and over 0.3% rests with the top ten. The source material was naive CD4+ T cells sorted from blood. The subset denotes: CD45RA+ positively selected. Source of these receptors: a man aged 25-40 years in good health.

The chain uses TRBV6-5 and TRBJ2-2; D may be TRBD1 or TRBD2 (5 bases each). The CDR3 loop spans 14 amino acids. Per germline, CDR1 MNHEY and CDR2 SVGAGI. V was shortened by 5 bases and J by 6 bases, with 13 bases between the two germline ends. CDR3 bases: TGTGCCAGCAGTACCGGGACCCAAGCCGGGGAGCTGTTTTTT. Protein: CASSTGTQAGELFF.

This chain joins TRBV30 and TRBJ1-5; D is uncertain. The CDR3 runs 12 residues. CDR1 is GTSNPN and CDR2 is SVGIG in the germline V gene (reference sequence). V lost 5 bases and J lost 7, with 12 bases in between. The CDR3 region is CAWGRGSQPQHF. Here the CDR3 DNA reads TGTGCCTGGGGTCGGGGATCGCAGCCCCAGCATTTT.

The chain links TRBV6-5 to TRBJ2-5; D possibly uses TRBD1 or TRBD2 (5 bases each). Germline V gene sequence: CDR1 MNHEY, CDR2 SVGAGI. Between the trimmed V and J ends, which lost 5 bases and 4 bases, there was a span of 17 bases. This CDR3 has 15 residues. CDR3 protein: CASSRPEGWPETQYF. The CDR3 DNA sequence: TGTGCCAGCAGTCGACCCGAGGGGTGGCCAGAGACCCAGTACTTC.

The V gene is TRBV6-1, the J gene TRBJ2-1; a possible D gene is TRBD2 (5 bases). The germline CDR1 and CDR2 sequences are MNHNS and SASEGT. The CDR3 spans 13 residues. The V and J ends lost 9 bases and 4 bases respectively, with 13 bases between them. CDR3 DNA: TGTGCCAGTGGAGCGGACTTATACAATGAGCAGTTCTTC. It specifies CASGADLYNEQFF.

The rearrangement uses TRBV10-1 and TRBJ2-7; either TRBD1 or TRBD2 may fit D (5 bases each). CDR1 and CDR2 (germline): WNHNN, SYGVQD (reference sequence). V gave up 3 bases and J gave up 0 bases, with 27 bases separating them. The CDR3 runs 20 residues. The CDR3 reads CASSDRDRFTTLLFSYEQYF. CDR3 DNA sequence: TGCGCCAGCAGTGACAGGGACCGCTTTACAACCCTTCTTTTCTCCTACGAGCAGTACTTC.

V usage is TRBV5-1 and J usage is TRBJ2-3; no definite D call. The CDR3 consists of 15 residues. Germline V gives CDR1 SGHRS, CDR2 YFSETQ. V shed 2 bases and J shed 0 bases, with 10 bases lying between them. The CDR3 DNA reads as TGCGCCAGCAGCTTCTCCCTGCACAGCACAGATACGCAGTATTTT. Translated, it gives CASSFSLHSTDTQYF.

The V call is TRBV5-4, the J call TRBJ2-7; 9 bases fit TRBD1. CDR1 is SGHNT, CDR2 YYREEE, per germline (reference sequence). V gave up 5 bases and J gave up 0 bases; unmatched junction bases: 6. The CDR3 length is 15 residues. Here the CDR3 DNA reads TGTGCCAGCAGTTCGGACAGGGGACCCTCCTACGAGCAGTACTTC. Encoded protein: CASSSDRGPSYEQYF.

CDR3 bases: TGTGCCAGCAGTTCCGGGGTCGAGCAGTACTTC. Translated, it gives CASSSGVEQYF. The rearrangement joins TRBV6-5 to TRBJ2-7, with a possible D match to TRBD2 (5 bases). The V and J ends lost 4 bases and 6 bases respectively, with 7 bases between them. The V gene's germline CDR1 is MNHEY and CDR2 SVGAGI. The CDR3 runs 11 residues.

V is TRBV7-2 and J is TRBJ2-7; 13 nucleotides match TRBD2. This CDR3 region has 16 residues. The J segment lost 3 bases and the V segment lost 5 bases, leaving 7 bases of the junction unmatched. Germline CDR1 and CDR2: SGHTA and FQGNSA. CDR3 DNA: TGTGCCAGCAGCCGCGGGACTAGCGGGATCGGCTACGAGCAGTACTTC. It is translated as CASSRGTSGIGYEQYF.

The chain employs TRBV27 and TRBJ2-3; 9 bases are shared with TRBD1. The CDR3 contains 17 residues. J was trimmed by 0 bases and V by 6 bases; bases with no gene match: 10. CDR1 is MNHEY and CDR2 is SMNVEV in the germline V gene (reference sequence). The CDR3 is CASSPGHRGRSTDTQYF. DNA for the CDR3: TGTGCCAGCAGCCCAGGACACAGGGGGCGCAGCACAGATACGCAGTATTTT.

This clone was seen a single time. The chain combines TRBV6-4 with TRBJ2-1, with D possibly matching TRBD1 (5 bases). V dropped 0 bases and J dropped 7 bases, with 10 bases sitting between them. Per the germline V gene, CDR1 is MRHNA and CDR2 is SNTAGT. This CDR3 is built from 14 residues. The CDR3 sequence is CASSDSVRDNEQFF. In DNA, the CDR3 is TGTGCCAGCAGTGACTCGGTCAGGGATAATGAGCAGTTCTTC.

V gene TRBV7-9 combines with J gene TRBJ2-1, with 9 positions matching TRBD1. Germline CDR1 is SEHNR and CDR2 is FQNEAQ (reference sequence). This CDR3 region has 16 residues. The ends lost 2 bases at V and 8 bases at J; junction bases unmatched: 10. CDR3 DNA sequence: TGTGCCAGCAGCTTACGGACAGGGGAAGTAGACGATGAGCAGTTCTTC. Translation gives CASSLRTGEVDDEQFF.

The V and J genes are TRBV30 and TRBJ1-5; no firm D call. Germline-derived CDR1 and CDR2 are GTSNPN and SVGIG (reference sequence). V was trimmed by 5 bases and J by 0 bases, leaving 14 bases between them. The CDR3 spans 15 residues. The CDR3 region is CAWASRRNSNQPQHF. Written as DNA, the CDR3 is TGTGCCTGGGCGTCGCGACGGAATAGCAATCAGCCCCAGCATTTT.

This chain uses TRBV5-4 with TRBJ2-1, with D possibly TRBD2 on 5 matching bases. Trimming left V 0 bases short and J 4 bases short, with 14 bases between. CDR1 and CDR2 from the germline V gene are SGHNT and YYREEE (reference sequence). This CDR3 contains 16 residues. This CDR3 reads CASSLDEGPMYNEQFF. For the CDR3, the DNA is TGTGCCAGCAGCTTGGATGAGGGTCCTATGTACAATGAGCAGTTCTTC.

Comment on this clone: At one boundary the junction diverges from the germline segment, which might be a read error. The V and J genes are TRBV7-7 and TRBJ2-7, with 7 bases matching TRBD1. CDR3 length: 16 amino acids. Germline loops: CDR1 SSHAT, CDR2 FNYEAQ (reference sequence). CDR3 nucleotide sequence: TGTGCTAGCAACTCCCGGGGAACAGGGGAATTCCGCGAGCAGTACTTC. This gives the protein CASNSRGTGEFREQYF.

The genes are TRBV5-1 and TRBJ2-2; TRBD1 matches at 8 bases. CDR3 length: 15 residues. J was trimmed by 4 bases and V by 3 bases; bases with no gene match: 5. Germline CDR1 and CDR2: SGHRS and YFSETQ. The CDR3 DNA is TGCGCCAGCAGCTCACCGACAGGGGCCACCGGGGAGCTGTTTTTT. Translated, it gives CASSSPTGATGELFF.

V is TRBV18 and J is TRBJ1-5; 7 bases align to TRBD1. Unmatched junction bases numbered 9, after V lost 6 bases and J lost 4 bases. Germline CDR1 and CDR2: KGHSH and LQKENI. CDR3 length: 15 residues. CDR3 in amino acids: CASSKLSTGNQPQHF. As DNA, the CDR3 is TGTGCCAGCTCTAAACTTTCGACAGGGAATCAGCCCCAGCATTTT.

The chain employs TRBV4-1 and TRBJ2-1; 8 bases line up with TRBD2. Germline V gene lookup returns CDR1 MGHRA and CDR2 YSYEKL. Unmatched junction bases numbered 7, after V lost 3 bases and J lost 3 bases. This CDR3 has 16 residues. CDR3 nucleotides: TGCGCCAGCAGCCACCTAAAGGGACTAGTCTACAATGAGCAGTTCTTC. It translates to CASSHLKGLVYNEQFF.

This chain links TRBV20-1 with TRBJ2-5; no reliable D call. The CDR3 length is 11 residues. Germline V CDR1 and CDR2: DFQATT, SNEGSKA (reference sequence). V was shortened by 4 bases and J by 7 bases, with 10 bases between the two germline ends. Here the CDR3 DNA reads TGCAGTGCTAATGCGGTCGGGACCCAGTACTTC. It codes for CSANAVGTQYF.

The chain uses TRBV7-2 and TRBJ2-7; 9 bases map to TRBD2. The CDR3 consists of 15 residues. Germline V gene sequence: CDR1 SGHTA, CDR2 FQGNSA. With V trimmed by 2 bases and J by 4 bases, 6 bases remained unmatched. This CDR3 reads CASSLSVREGYEQYF. In DNA form, the CDR3 reads TGTGCCAGCAGCTTATCCGTGCGGGAGGGATACGAGCAGTACTTC.

The V and J genes are TRBV2 and TRBJ2-5; D not resolved. The germline gives CDR1 SNHLY, CDR2 FYNNEI. This CDR3 spans 11 amino acids. V lost 10 bases, J lost 2 bases, and 8 bases lay in between. CDR3 sequence (DNA): TGTGCCACAACACAACAAGAGACCCAGTACTTC. Protein sequence: CATTQQETQYF. The whole variable domain, filled in from reference TRBV2 and TRBJ2-5, reads EPEVTQTPSHQVTQMGQEVILRCVPISNHLYFYWYRQILGQKVEFLVSFYNNEISEKSEIFDDQFSVERPDGSNFTLKIRSTKLEDSAMYFCATTQQETQYFGPGTRLLVL.

V is TRBV27 and J is TRBJ1-1; tentative D call: TRBD1 (5 bases). Trimming cost V 6 bases and J 0 bases, with 17 bases left between them. This CDR3 has 16 residues. The germline V gene has CDR1 MNHEY and CDR2 SMNVEV (reference sequence). The CDR3 sequence: CASRRYEGSLNTEAFF. The CDR3 DNA reads as TGTGCCAGCAGGCGATACGAGGGGTCTCTGAACACTGAAGCTTTCTTT.

V usage is TRBV19 and J usage is TRBJ1-1; D is unclear. V was clipped by 7 bases and J by 5 bases, with 17 bases between them. Germline loops: CDR1 LNHDA, CDR2 SQIVND (reference sequence). The CDR3 is 14 residues long. Here the CDR3 DNA reads TGTGCCAGTAAAGACACGCCGTATGAGACTGAAGCTTTCTTT. Residues: CASKDTPYETEAFF.

The rearrangement joins TRBV29-1 to TRBJ2-1; 9 bases align to TRBD2. Trimming removed 6 bases from V and 4 bases from J; junction bases left unmatched: 4. Germline-derived CDR1 and CDR2 are SQVTM and ANQGSEA. The CDR3 has 13 residues. The CDR3 is CSVGTSQYNEQFF. CDR3 in DNA: TGCAGCGTAGGGACTAGCCAGTACAATGAGCAGTTCTTC.

This chain links TRBV10-3 with TRBJ1-1, with TRBD1 as a possible D gene (6 bases). Per the germline V gene, CDR1 is ENHRY and CDR2 is SYGVKD. Deletions cut 11 bases from V and 8 bases from J, with 15 bases between. This CDR3 region has 11 residues. CDR3 loop: CASGGQGEAFF. The CDR3 region has the DNA TGTGCCTCGGGGGGCCAGGGCGAAGCTTTCTTT.

As DNA, the CDR3 is TGCGCCAGCAGCTTGGCCGGCAGGGTGAACACTGAAGCTTTCTTT. Translation gives CASSLAGRVNTEAFF. V is TRBV5-1 and J is TRBJ1-1; a possible D gene is TRBD1 (5 bases). The V gene lost 0 bases and the J gene lost 0 bases, with 9 bases spanning the gap. Germline values: CDR1 SGHRS, CDR2 YFSETQ. The CDR3 is made up of 15 amino acids. The full variable domain, its missing parts supplied by reference TRBV5-1 and TRBJ1-1, is KAGVTQTPRYLIKTRGQQVTLSCSPISGHRSVSWYQQTPGQGLQFLFEYFSETQRNKGNFPGRFSGRQFSNSRSEMNVSTLELGDSALYLCASSLAGRVNTEAFFGQGTRLTVV.

The gene calls are TRBV7-2 and TRBJ2-7; TRBD1 matches 8 bases. Germline CDR1 and CDR2: SGHTA and FQGNSA. Trimming took 0 bases from V and 4 from J; bases not matched to a gene: 8. This CDR3 is 16 amino acids long. The DNA of the CDR3 is TGTGCCAGCAGCTTAGCCGGGACAGGTTTCACATACGAGCAGTACTTC. Encoded protein: CASSLAGTGFTYEQYF. Combining the CDR3 with reference TRBV7-2 and TRBJ2-7 gives the whole variable domain GAGVSQSPSNKVTEKGKDVELRCDPISGHTALYWYRQSLGQGLEFLIYFQGNSAPDKSGLPSDRFSAERTGGSVSTLTIQRTQQEDSAVYLCASSLAGTGFTYEQYFGPGTRLTVT.

The J gene is TRBJ1-3, the V gene TRBV9, with TRBD1 matching over 7 bases. V shed 4 bases and J 3 bases; nucleotides not matched to a gene: 7. This CDR3 has 15 amino acids. Germline V CDR1 and CDR2: SGDLS, YYNGEE. The CDR3 region is CASSLKGDSGNTIYF. CDR3 bases: TGTGCCAGCAGCCTTAAGGGGGACAGTGGAAACACCATATATTTT.

This chain joins TRBV18 and TRBJ2-6, with D possibly called TRBD1 or TRBD2 (5 bases each). Deletions cut 2 bases from V and 0 bases from J, with 11 bases between. Germline CDR1 reads KGHSH; CDR2 reads LQKENI. This CDR3 region has 17 residues. In DNA form, the CDR3 reads TGTGCCAGCTCACCAGGGACCGTCCTCTCTGGGGCCAACGTCCTGACTTTC. Its protein is CASSPGTVLSGANVLTF.